A single sample is the source of the 5 T cell receptor beta chains below, sequenced in a study of CD8 T cells in Susac syndrome (dated 2019 in TCRdb). The library was generated by the immunoSEQ multiplex PCR assay. RNA was extracted with the RNeasy kit and roughly 0.45 to 1 ug was reverse transcribed using random hexamers. TCRdb trimmed the raw reads at Q25, called clones with MiXCR and kept productive beta chains. CDR3 protein sequences are deduplicated, and each keeps its most common genes and DNA. The sample table shows around 200,000 distinct CDR3 sequences, and around 95% are seen once. The biggest ten clones account for roughly 0.098% of the sample. Sample: CD4+ T cells from PBMCs. Receptors were obtained from a human donor with Susac syndrome.

The V gene is TRBV2, the J gene TRBJ1-1; no clear D gene. CDR3 length equals 12 residues. Trimming removed 4 bases from V and 2 bases from J, with 5 bases in between. Germline V lookup: CDR1 SNHLY, CDR2 FYNNEI. The CDR3: CASSVGNTEAFF. For the CDR3, the DNA is TGTGCCAGCAGTGTGGGAAACACTGAAGCTTTCTTT. Looking up the rest from reference TRBV2 and TRBJ1-1 gives the full variable domain: EPEVTQTPSHQVTQMGQEVILRCVPISNHLYFYWYRQILGQKVEFLVSFYNNEISEKSEIFDDQFSVERPDGSNFTLKIRSTKLEDSAMYFCASSVGNTEAFFGQGTRLTVV.

The rearrangement joins TRBV7-2 to TRBJ1-1, with D tentatively TRBD1 (6 bases). The CDR3 loop spans 14 amino acids. Germline CDR1 and CDR2: SGHTA and FQGNSA. V lost 5 bases to trimming and J lost 4 bases, with 14 bases between them. CDR3 coding DNA: TGTGCCAGCAGCCCCGAACAGGGAGGCACTGAAGCTTTCTTT. It encodes CASSPEQGGTEAFF.

The J gene is TRBJ1-5, the V gene TRBV28; 10 nucleotides align to TRBD1. Trimming took 6 bases from V and 2 from J; bases not matched to a gene: 13. CDR3 length equals 18 residues. CDR1 MDHEN and CDR2 SYDVKM come from the germline V gene. This CDR3 is CASSLRWTGGVGNQPQHF. The CDR3 nucleotides are TGTGCCAGCAGCCTCCGATGGACAGGGGGAGTTGGCAATCAGCCCCAGCATTTT.

This chain joins TRBV12-3 or TRBV12-4 and TRBJ2-3, with 11 bases that match TRBD2. The CDR3 length is 15 residues. The V gene end was trimmed by 7 bases and the J gene end by 9 bases; junction bases not matched to a gene: 12. This chain's CDR3 is CASKIDSGGARTQYF. CDR3 nucleotide sequence: TGTGCCAGCAAGATCGATAGCGGGGGGGCCCGGACGCAGTATTTT.

This sequence joins TRBV20-1 and TRBJ1-5; D remains ambiguous. From germline, CDR1 is DFQATT and CDR2 SNEGSKA (reference sequence). The CDR3 spans 15 residues. Trimming took 2 bases from V and 0 from J, leaving 11 bases between them. The CDR3 protein is CSARSGAYSNQPQHF. The CDR3 nucleotides are TGCAGTGCTAGATCCGGAGCATATAGCAATCAGCCCCAGCATTTT.